Listed below are T cell receptor beta chains from one sample, sequenced in a study of T cell repertoires in cytomegalovirus infection. In TCRdb, the reads were re-called with MiXCR into one record per CDR3 protein. The sample yields around 740,000 distinct CDR3 sequences, 35% seen once. Sequenced sample: PBMCs. The receptors shown here come from a human donor in good health (CMV status not recorded). Some clones in this sample may be carry-over from other donors' samples. Both conserved end residues are part of each CDR3. The D gene is left open where the match is weak. Size tells how often a clone was seen (once, few, many) or the class of an expanded clone, and some rows leave it out.

D	V	J	size	CDR3	DNA
.	TRBV7-8	TRBJ1-2	.	CASNSRGGPYGYTF	TGTGCCAGCAACTCCCGGGGGGGTCCGTATGGCTACACCTTC
TRBD1	TRBV19	TRBJ2-1	.	CASSTPGQGADNEQFF	TGTGCCAGTAGTACCCCGGGGCAGGGGGCGGACAATGAGCAGTTCTTC
.	TRBV29-1	TRBJ2-7	.	CSVNRGSDEQYF	TGCAGCGTGAACCGCGGTAGCGACGAGCAGTACTTC
.	TRBV27	TRBJ1-1	.	CASSSYSGFLAFF	TGTGCCAGCAGCTCCTACTCAGGGTTCCTGGCTTTCTTT
TRBD2	TRBV19	TRBJ2-1	few	CASLSLAGGNSYNEQFF	TGTGCCAGTCTGTCACTAGCGGGAGGGAACTCCTACAATGAGCAGTTCTTC
.	TRBV7-8	TRBJ2-7	.	CASSHLGRALEQYF	TGTGCCAGCAGTCACCTGGGAAGAGCCCTCGAGCAGTACTTC
TRBD1	TRBV7-8	TRBJ2-7	.	CASSSHRIAGTGNYEQYF	TGTGCCAGCAGCTCTCATAGAATCGCCGGGACAGGCAACTACGAGCAGTACTTC
.	TRBV19	TRBJ1-1	once	CASSPHPGTEAFF	TGTGCCAGTAGTCCACATCCGGGCACTGAAGCTTTCTTT
.	TRBV4-1	TRBJ2-6	few	CASSPWGSGPAGANVLTF	TGCGCCAGCAGCCCTTGGGGCAGTGGCCCGGCTGGGGCCAACGTCCTGACTTTC
.	TRBV29-1	TRBJ1-3	.	CSAKQAAGNTIYF	TGCAGCGCGAAGCAAGCCGCTGGAAACACCATATATTTT
TRBD1	TRBV28	TRBJ1-3	.	CASRPSQGAVGNTIYF	TGTGCCAGCAGGCCTTCTCAGGGGGCGGTAGGAAACACCATATATTTT
.	TRBV2	TRBJ1-2	few	CASSEYETVYGYTF	TGTGCCAGCAGTGAATACGAGACAGTCTATGGCTACACCTTC
.	TRBV7-9	TRBJ2-2	.	CASSSWGRERTGELFF	TGTGCCAGCAGCTCATGGGGGCGGGAGCGGACCGGGGAGCTGTTTTTT
.	TRBV7-2	TRBJ2-7	many	CASSLGVVETHYEQYF	TGTGCCAGCAGCTTAGGTGTGGTAGAAACGCACTACGAGCAGTACTTC
.	TRBV15	TRBJ1-5	.	CATSRGYAEGGNNQPQHF	TGTGCCACCAGCAGGGGCTATGCGGAGGGAGGGAACAATCAGCCCCAGCATTTT
TRBD2	TRBV6-5	TRBJ2-5	.	CARSSAASGRAGETQYF	TGTGCCCGCAGTTCGGCGGCTAGCGGGAGGGCCGGGGAGACCCAGTACTTC
TRBD2	TRBV6-1	TRBJ2-7	.	CASSATGGYEQYF	TGTGCCAGCAGTGCAACGGGGGGCTACGAGCAGTACTTC
.	TRBV11-2	TRBJ2-1	.	CASSLSLGAHEQFF	TGTGCCAGCAGCTTGTCTCTCGGCGCTCATGAGCAGTTCTTC
TRBD1	TRBV20-1	TRBJ1-5	.	CSATGFSNQPQHF	TGCAGCGCGACAGGGTTTAGCAATCAGCCCCAGCATTTT
.	TRBV23-1	TRBJ2-2	.	CASSQSRGYTGELFF	TGCGCCAGCAGTCAATCGAGAGGGTATACCGGGGAGCTGTTTTTT
.	TRBV28	TRBJ2-7	few	CASKTDGFSYEQYF	TGTGCCAGCAAGACCGACGGTTTCTCCTACGAGCAGTACTTC
TRBD2	TRBV7-9	TRBJ2-7	few	CASSFGLAGSYEQYF	TGTGCCAGCAGCTTTGGACTAGCGGGCTCCTACGAGCAGTACTTC
.	TRBV29-1	TRBJ2-3	.	CSARQGDTQYF	TGCAGCGCTCGCCAGGGAGATACGCAGTATTTT
.	TRBV12-3/TRBV12-4	TRBJ1-6	.	CASSSIGGIWDSPLHF	TGTGCCAGCAGCTCGATCGGGGGAATCTGGGATTCACCCCTCCACTTT
.	TRBV7-3	TRBJ2-6	.	CASSLNGGVSGANVLTF	TGTGCCAGCAGCCTAAATGGCGGGGTCTCTGGGGCCAACGTCCTGACTTTC
.	TRBV10-2	TRBJ1-2	many	CASSPAGGLSYGYTF	TGCGCCAGCAGCCCCGCGGGAGGGCTCAGCTATGGCTACACCTTC
.	TRBV5-6	TRBJ2-2	.	CASSLGGLSFIGELFF	TGTGCCAGCAGCTTGGGCGGACTTTCTTTCATCGGGGAGCTGTTTTTT
.	TRBV5-1	TRBJ2-7	few	CASSLEPGTYEQYF	TGCGCCAGCAGCTTGGAACCGGGCACCTACGAGCAGTACTTC
.	TRBV7-7	TRBJ2-3	.	CASSLNHGSDTQYF	TGTGCTAGCAGCTTAAACCACGGGTCAGATACGCAGTATTTT
.	TRBV6-1	TRBJ2-7	.	CASSEGREQYF	TGTGCCAGCAGTGAAGGGCGCGAGCAGTACTTC
.	TRBV28	TRBJ2-5	.	CASSLIQTAQETQYF	TGTGCCAGCAGTTTAATTCAGACAGCACAAGAGACCCAGTACTTC
.	TRBV7-8	TRBJ2-7	once	CASSLDFSVNRYEQYF	TGTGCCAGCAGCTTAGATTTCAGCGTGAACCGCTACGAGCAGTACTTC
.	TRBV5-6	TRBJ2-3	.	CASSLERQRSTDTQYF	TGTGCCAGCAGCTTGGAACGACAGCGTAGCACAGATACGCAGTATTTT